The clone carrying this T cell receptor beta chain was counted between two and nine times. What it recognizes is unknown. These data come from a study of blood T cells in healthy people across ages. Study-level points and caveats: Higher diversity, along with more naive CD4+ cells, distinguished long-lived donors from aged donors. Per million T cells, TCR beta diversity dropped roughly linearly as age increased.

Together with a sample-barcoded 5' primer, a J-beta primer mix was included in a second PCR lasting about 7 to 12 cycles. TCRdb itself ran the 5' RACE reads through MiXCR, one entry per CDR3 protein. The repertoire holds about 680,000 distinct CDR3 sequences, around half seen once, with 30% to 40% in the top ten. This CDR3 comprises 14 residues. Trimming stripped 6 bases from V and 5 bases from J, with 16 bases between. The V gene's germline CDR1 is SGHTA and CDR2 FQGNSA. Peripheral blood samples of 9.5 to 10 milliliters were drawn from each donor. Source material: blood. The rearrangement links TRBV7-2 to TRBJ2-5, with D maybe TRBD1 (5 bases). The TCR sequence derives from a woman aged 55-70 years in good health. Here the CDR3 DNA reads TGTGCCAGCAGGCCAAGGGGCCCCCAGGAGACCCAGTACTTC. It is translated as CASRPRGPQETQYF. Using reference TRBV7-2 and TRBJ2-5 for the parts outside the CDR3, the full variable domain is GAGVSQSPSNKVTEKGKDVELRCDPISGHTALYWYRQSLGQGLEFLIYFQGNSAPDKSGLPSDRFSAERTGGSVSTLTIQRTQQEDSAVYLCASRPRGPQETQYFGPGTRLLVL.